This TCR beta chain is from a study of blood T cell repertoires in COVID-19. Turning to the study itself: Material from acute and convalescent COVID-19 was sourced from the United States, Italy and Spain. Sources were T cells, B-cell-depleted T cells, or PBMCs; the material itself was cDNA or gDNA.

V shed 0 bases and J 3 bases; nucleotides not matched to a gene: 3. The germline V gene has CDR1 SGHDT and CDR2 YYEEEE. CDR3 length: 14 residues. Authors' methods: Reference gene primers were amplified, and this amplification served to estimate nucleated cell counts. TCRdb's copy holds only in-frame clones and misses some; the assay was immunoSEQ multiplex PCR. The DNA gave D and trimming, while V, J and clone size come from that table. The sample has under 150,000 clones; around 87% are singletons. The material sequenced was peripheral blood. The clonotype originates from a woman between 50 and 59 years old who had recovered from COVID-19. The chain joins TRBV5-6 to TRBJ2-7, with 7 bases aligning to TRBD2. CDR3 sequence reads: CASSLAAGDYEQYF. CDR3 nucleotides: TGTGCCAGCAGCTTGGCTGCGGGAGACTACGAGCAGTACTTC. The variable domain in full, completed from reference TRBV5-6 and TRBJ2-7, reads DAGVTQSPTHLIKTRGQQVTLRCSPKSGHDTVSWYQQALGQGPQFIFQYYEEEERQRGNFPDRFSGHQFPNYSSELNVNALLLGDSALYLCASSLAAGDYEQYFGPGTRLTVT.